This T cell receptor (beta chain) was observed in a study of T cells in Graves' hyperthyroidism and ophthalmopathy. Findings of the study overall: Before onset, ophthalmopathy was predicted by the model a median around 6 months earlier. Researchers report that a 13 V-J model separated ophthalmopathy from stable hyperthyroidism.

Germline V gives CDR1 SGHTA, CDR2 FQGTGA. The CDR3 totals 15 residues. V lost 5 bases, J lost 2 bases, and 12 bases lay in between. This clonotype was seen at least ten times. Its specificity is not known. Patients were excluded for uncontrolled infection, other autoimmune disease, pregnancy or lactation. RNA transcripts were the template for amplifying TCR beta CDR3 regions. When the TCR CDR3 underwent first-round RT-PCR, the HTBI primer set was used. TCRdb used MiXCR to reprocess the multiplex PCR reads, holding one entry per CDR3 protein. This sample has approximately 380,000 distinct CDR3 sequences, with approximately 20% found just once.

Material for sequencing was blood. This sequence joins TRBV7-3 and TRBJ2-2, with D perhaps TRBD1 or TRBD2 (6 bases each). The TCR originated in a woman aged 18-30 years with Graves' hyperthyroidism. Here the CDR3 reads CASSHRGENTGELFF. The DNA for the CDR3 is TGTGCCAGCAGCCATAGGGGGGAAAACACCGGGGAGCTGTTTTTT. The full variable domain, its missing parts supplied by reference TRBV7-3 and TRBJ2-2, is GAGVSQTPSNKVTEKGKYVELRCDPISGHTALYWYRQSLGQGPEFLIYFQGTGAADDSGLPNDRFFAVRPEGSVSTLKIQRTERGDSAVYLCASSHRGENTGELFFGEGSRLTVL.